These T cell receptor beta chains were read from a single sample in a study of blood T cell repertoires in COVID-19. TCRdb keeps only in-frame clones here, not all; method: immunoSEQ multiplex PCR. This table has over 200,000 clones, about nine tenths appearing once. The sample was peripheral blood. All receptors come from a woman aged 55-69 years with acute or convalescent COVID-19. Each CDR3 is given with its conserved first and last residue. D genes are given only for firm matches. Only some rows state a clone size, as once, few, many or a class for expanded clones.

V gene	clone size	D gene	J gene	CDR3 DNA	CDR3 protein
TRBV28	.	TRBD2	TRBJ2-2	TGTGCCAGCAACCCGGGGGGGCGGGGGAACACCGGGGAGCTGTTTTTT	CASNPGGRGNTGELFF
TRBV19	.	.	TRBJ2-7	TGTGCCAGTAGTCCCTCGACTCCGAACTACGAGCAGTACTTC	CASSPSTPNYEQYF
TRBV4-2	.	.	TRBJ2-7	TGTGCCAGCAGCCCAGGAGGGGAGTCCTACGAGCAGTACTTC	CASSPGGESYEQYF
TRBV18	.	.	TRBJ2-7	TGTGCCAGCTCACGGACAGACACCTACGAGCAGTACTTC	CASSRTDTYEQYF
TRBV14	.	TRBD2	TRBJ2-1	TGTGCCAGCAGCCGCTTAACTAGCGGGCTGTACAATGAGCAGTTCTTC	CASSRLTSGLYNEQFF
TRBV21-1	.	.	TRBJ1-5	TGTGCCAGCAGCAAAGATATCATTCGGAGGGGTTGCAATCAGCCCCAGCATTTT	CASSKDIIRRGCNQPQHF
TRBV19	.	.	TRBJ2-1	TGTGCCAGTAGTAAAACTACACCCTCCTCCTACAATGAGCAGTTCTTC	CASSKTTPSSYNEQFF
TRBV24-1	once	TRBD1	TRBJ2-3	TGTGCCACCAGTGACCGCCGGGACAGACCTTCCAGCACAGATACGCAGTATTTT	CATSDRRDRPSSTDTQYF
TRBV5-1	once	.	TRBJ2-3	TGCGCCAGCAGCCCCAATGTGGATACGCAGTATTTT	CASSPNVDTQYF
TRBV5-4	few	.	TRBJ1-2	TGTGCCAGCAGCTCTCTCGGGAGGTATGGCTACACCTTC	CASSSLGRYGYTF
TRBV18	.	TRBD2	TRBJ2-2	TGTGCCAGCTCACTCCTTGCACTCACCTGGCTGACTAGCACGAACACCGGGGAGCTGTTTTTT	CASSLLALTWLTSTNTGELFF
TRBV5-6	.	TRBD1	TRBJ2-7	TGTGCCAGCAGCTTGAGCCTGGACAGGGGCCACGAGCAGTACTTC	CASSLSLDRGHEQYF
TRBV14	.	TRBD1	TRBJ2-6	TGTGCCAGCAGCTATAGACCGGGACAGGGCCCCCTTCGGGCGGGGGCCAACGTCCTGACTTTC	CASSYRPGQGPLRAGANVLTF
TRBV7-2	.	.	TRBJ1-1	TGTGCCAGCAGCCAGTACACCGGGAGAGGAACCGAAGCTTTCTTT	CASSQYTGRGTEAFF
TRBV28	few	.	TRBJ1-1	TGTGCCAGCTCTCTTGCGGGGTCCACTGAAGCTTTCTTT	CASSLAGSTEAFF
TRBV5-4	few	TRBD1	TRBJ1-3	TGTGCCAGCAGCCGACAGGGGGCTGGAAACACCATATATTTT	CASSRQGAGNTIYF
TRBV24-1	.	TRBD2	TRBJ2-1	TGTGCCACCAGTGATTGGCTAGCGGCCCACAATGAGCAGTTCTTC	CATSDWLAAHNEQFF
TRBV12-3/TRBV12-4	.	.	TRBJ2-1	TGTGCCAGTATAGACGGGACAAAGGATGAGCAGTTCTTC	CASIDGTKDEQFF
TRBV3-1/TRBV3-2	once	TRBD1	TRBJ1-6	TGTGCCAGCAGCCGGGGACAGGGGAGGTATAATTCACCCCTCCACTTT	CASSRGQGRYNSPLHF
TRBV20-1	.	TRBD2	TRBJ2-1	TGCAGTGCTAGTCAGCGGGGGAGCTCCTACAATGAGCAGTTCTTC	CSASQRGSSYNEQFF
TRBV19	.	TRBD1	TRBJ1-1	TGTGCCAGTAGTATCAGGCCGACAGGGGTGAACACTGAAGCTTTCTTT	CASSIRPTGVNTEAFF
TRBV6-2/TRBV6-3	.	.	TRBJ1-3	TGTGCCAGCAGTGCAGGGTTGAGGTCTGGAAACACCATATATTTT	CASSAGLRSGNTIYF
TRBV29-1	.	.	TRBJ1-2	TGCAGCGTTGAAAAGGGAGCTAACTATGGCTACACCTTC	CSVEKGANYGYTF
TRBV21-1	.	.	TRBJ1-2	TGTGCCAGCAGCTGCTGGGGGACAGATGGCTACACCTTC	CASSCWGTDGYTF
TRBV19	.	TRBD1	TRBJ1-1	TGTGCCAGTAGTGGCGGACAGGGGGTGGTGAGGGCTGAAGCTTTCTTT	CASSGGQGVVRAEAFF
TRBV7-2	.	.	TRBJ2-5	TGTGCCAGCAGCTTGACAGGAACAGGGGAGACCCAGTACTTC	CASSLTGTGETQYF
TRBV7-2	.	.	TRBJ1-5	TGTGCCAGCACCCAGGCAGGGAACAGCAATCAGCCCCAGCATTTT	CASTQAGNSNQPQHF
TRBV29-1	.	TRBD1	TRBJ1-2	TGCAGCGTTGGGGACAGAACTAACTATGGCTACACCTTC	CSVGDRTNYGYTF
TRBV3-1/TRBV3-2	.	TRBD1	TRBJ2-7	TGTGCCAGCAGCCACCCGGGACAGGGGAGCTCCTACGAGCAGTACTTC	CASSHPGQGSSYEQYF
TRBV5-6	.	TRBD2	TRBJ2-3	TGTGCCAGCAGCTTAACCGGGACTAGTGTAGAAGATACGCAGTATTTT	CASSLTGTSVEDTQYF
TRBV6-5	.	.	TRBJ1-4	TGTGCCAGCACACGAACAGTAAATGAAAAACTGTTTTTT	CASTRTVNEKLFF
TRBV19	.	TRBD2	TRBJ2-1	TGTGCCAGTAGTACCGGACTAGCGGGGTCCTACAATGAGCAGTTCTTC	CASSTGLAGSYNEQFF
TRBV5-1	.	.	TRBJ1-1	TGCGCCAGCAGCTTGGTCCCGGGGAACACTGAAGCTTTCTTT	CASSLVPGNTEAFF
TRBV13	.	TRBD2	TRBJ2-7	TGTGCCAGCAGCTTAGTTCGCTTAGCGGGAGCTAAGTTCGAGCAGTACTTC	CASSLVRLAGAKFEQYF
TRBV7-9	.	TRBD1	TRBJ2-5	TGTGCCAGCAGGCCGGGACAGGGAGAGACCCAGTACTTC	CASRPGQGETQYF
TRBV28	once	.	TRBJ1-2	TGTGCCAGCAGTTCCCCGGACAGTCGAAACTATGGCTACACCTTC	CASSSPDSRNYGYTF
TRBV27	.	TRBD2	TRBJ2-3	TGTGCCAGCAGTAGTAGCGGGGCCCCCACAGATACGCAGTATTTT	CASSSSGAPTDTQYF
TRBV5-5	.	TRBD1	TRBJ1-4	TGTGCCAGCAGCTTGTCCCCCCAGGGGGCTGGGGAACTGTTTTTT	CASSLSPQGAGELFF
TRBV5-8	.	.	TRBJ1-3	TGTGCCAGCAGCCTACAGGGCTACTCTGGAAACACCATATATTTT	CASSLQGYSGNTIYF
TRBV2	.	.	TRBJ1-5	TGTGCCAGCAGAGGACAAAGCAATCAGCCCCAGCATTTT	CASRGQSNQPQHF
TRBV6-6	.	.	TRBJ2-1	TGTGCCAGCAGTACGACTGGGAGCTCCTACAATGAGCAGTTCTTC	CASSTTGSSYNEQFF
TRBV11-2	once	.	TRBJ2-3	TGTGCCAGCAGCTTAGATATCGGGGGTAGCACAGATACGCAGTATTTT	CASSLDIGGSTDTQYF
TRBV7-2	few	TRBD1	TRBJ2-2	TGTGCCAGCAGCTATCCGACAGGGGGCACCGGGGAGCTGTTTTTT	CASSYPTGGTGELFF
TRBV9	.	TRBD1	TRBJ2-2	TGTGCCAGCAGCCTAAGGACAGGTGGCACCGGGGAGCTGTTTTTT	CASSLRTGGTGELFF
TRBV19	once	.	TRBJ1-2	TGTGCCAGTAGTATACACGGGAACTATGGCTACACCTTC	CASSIHGNYGYTF
TRBV11-2	.	TRBD1	TRBJ2-3	TGTGCCAGCAGCCAACAGGGGTTAGGGACAGATACGCAGTATTTT	CASSQQGLGTDTQYF
TRBV3-1/TRBV3-2	.	TRBD2	TRBJ2-5	TGTGCCAGCAGCCAACCGGGACTAGCGGGGAGGGGAGAGACCCAGTACTTC	CASSQPGLAGRGETQYF
TRBV5-1	.	TRBD1	TRBJ2-1	TGCGCCAGCAGCGTAACGACAGGGTTCACCTACAATGAGCAGTTCTTC	CASSVTTGFTYNEQFF
TRBV24-1	.	.	TRBJ1-2	TGTGCCACCAGTGCGAATTTGGGCAGACACTATGGCTACACCTTC	CATSANLGRHYGYTF
TRBV11-2	.	.	TRBJ2-1	TGTGCCAGCAGCGCGCTTTACAATGAGCAGTTCTTC	CASSALYNEQFF
TRBV19	.	.	TRBJ1-4	TGTGCCACCAACGGAGCAACTAATGAAAAACTGTTTTTT	CATNGATNEKLFF
TRBV28	once	TRBD1	TRBJ2-1	TGTGCCAGCAGACCCGGGACAGGGCTGAGGGATGAGCAGTTCTTC	CASRPGTGLRDEQFF
TRBV3-1/TRBV3-2	.	TRBD1	TRBJ1-6	TGTGCCAGCAGTCAGGGTAGGGGACAGTCTAATTCACCCCTCCACTTT	CASSQGRGQSNSPLHF